This is a list of T cell receptor beta chains from one sample in a study of T cell changes during pregnancy in multiple sclerosis. The method was immunoSEQ multiplex PCR; TCRdb's version includes in-frame clones alone and lacks a portion of them. The sample yields about 70,000 clones, about nine tenths seen once. The sample in question was CD4+ T cells from peripheral blood mononuclear cells, obtained after pregnancy. Every receptor here comes from a female donor with multiple sclerosis, enrolled in a pregnancy study. The CDR3 runs from the conserved cysteine through the conserved F or W. D genes are given only for firm matches. For some rows the clone size is stated as once, few or many, or as a class when expanded; others skip it.

-,TRBV28,TRBJ2-5,17,TRBD2,TGTGCCAGCAGTCGCACTCGGACTAGGACTTTGCAAGAGACCCAGTACTTC,CASSRTRTRTLQETQYF
once,TRBV14,TRBJ1-6,15,TRBD1,TGTGCCAGCAGCCTTACCGGGACAGGGAGCTCACCCCTCCACTTT,CASSLTGTGSSPLHF
-,TRBV6-6,TRBJ1-2,16,-,TGTGCCAGCAGTTACTCACGGGATACGCTCGGATGGGGCTACACCTTC,CASSYSRDTLGWGYTF
-,TRBV28,TRBJ2-7,14,TRBD1,TGTGCCAGCAGCGTAACCGGGACAGATTACGAGCAGTACTTC,CASSVTGTDYEQYF
-,TRBV5-1,TRBJ1-3,16,-,TGCGCCAGCAGCTCCCAGGGTCAAACGAGGGGAAACACCATATATTTT,CASSSQGQTRGNTIYF
-,TRBV9,TRBJ2-7,15,TRBD1,TGTGCCAGCAGCGTAGGTCAGGGGGCGGTTTACGAGCAGTACTTC,CASSVGQGAVYEQYF
-,TRBV6-1,TRBJ2-7,14,-,TGTGCCAGCAGTGAATATTTAGGGGTGGGCGAGCAGTACTTC,CASSEYLGVGEQYF
once,TRBV28,TRBJ1-2,14,TRBD1,TGTGCCAGCAGCCCGGGACAGCTCCTTTATGGCTACACCTTC,CASSPGQLLYGYTF
-,TRBV2,TRBJ2-7,13,-,TGTGCCAGCAGTCCCTTAGCCTCGGGCGAGCAGTACTTC,CASSPLASGEQYF
-,TRBV5-4,TRBJ2-3,16,TRBD2,TGTGCCAGCAGAGAGGGGCTAGCGGGAAAGACAGATACGCAGTATTTT,CASREGLAGKTDTQYF
-,TRBV19,TRBJ2-7,13,TRBD1,TGTGCCAGTAGTGCACAGGGGGCGTACGAGCAGTACTTC,CASSAQGAYEQYF
-,TRBV5-4,TRBJ1-3,15,TRBD1,TGTGCCAGCAGCGTCGACAGGGTCGCAGGAAACACCATATATTTT,CASSVDRVAGNTIYF
-,TRBV5-5,TRBJ2-2,15,-,TGTGCCAGCAGCCTGCCGGGACTTAACACCGGGGAGCTGTTTTTT,CASSLPGLNTGELFF
-,TRBV7-6,TRBJ1-1,14,-,TGTGCCAGCAGCTTGGGCGCGGGCGGGGGGGAAGCTTTCTTT,CASSLGAGGGEAFF